This T cell receptor beta chain was recorded in a study of cytomegalovirus exposure and HLA in healthy donors. Study-wide context: Genetic ancestry analysis placed approximately 78% of the 300 to 500 donors that were genotyped in the Caucasian-associated cluster. Points from the study as a whole: In an earlier analysis, productive rearrangement rates for most beta V segments clustered near 87% or 30%. Immune exposure data for these donors was limited to CMV serostatus.

About this clone itself: Its antigen is still unknown.

Healthy bone marrow donors formed the donor group. Vbeta (60) and Jbeta (13) primers were used in the PCR. The table came from immunoSEQ multiplex PCR; TCRdb's copy has only in-frame clones and leaves some out. The sample has around 170,000 clones, roughly 80% seen once. The CDR3 runs 17 residues. CDR1 and CDR2 (germline): SGHAT, FQNNGV. V lost 6 bases to trimming and J lost 2 bases, with 20 bases between them. This TCR came from a man aged 35 to 55 in good health and CMV-seronegative. The chain links TRBV11-2 to TRBJ1-3; D may be TRBD1 (5 bases). The material sequenced was PBMCs. The CDR3 DNA sequence: TGTGCCAGCAGTTCAACCCAGGGTTTTGTAACTGGAAACACCATATATTTT. Its translation: CASSSTQGFVTGNTIYF. Full variable domain (outside the CDR3, taken from reference TRBV11-2 and TRBJ1-3): EAGVAQSPRYKIIEKRQSVAFWCNPISGHATLYWYQQILGQGPKLLIQFQNNGVVDDSQLPKDRFSAERLKGVDSTLKIQPAKLEDSAVYLCASSSTQGFVTGNTIYFGEGSWLTVV.